This T cell receptor beta chain was retrieved from a study of cytomegalovirus exposure and HLA in healthy donors. This clone was seen a handful of times. The PCR made use of 60 Vbeta and 13 Jbeta primers. Produced via immunoSEQ multiplex PCR; TCRdb's table is partial and in-frame only. The sample has roughly 150,000 clones; about four fifths are singletons. The CDR3 extends over 13 amino acids. Germline-derived CDR1 and CDR2 are MNHEY and SVGAGI. V was pared by 0 bases and J by 11 bases, with 5 bases of the junction left unmatched. This rearrangement joins TRBV6-5 to TRBJ1-1, with 8 bases identical to TRBD1. Sequencing was carried out using PBMCs. The source is a middle-aged woman in good health and CMV-seropositive. In nucleotides, the CDR3 is TGTGCCAGCAGTTACTCGAGCACAGGGGGTGCTTTCTTT. Translated, it gives CASSYSSTGGAFF.